The 5 T cell receptor beta chains below were found in one sample sequenced in a study of identical twins. TCRdb redid the calling of the 5' RACE reads with MiXCR, one entry per CDR3 protein. The table has some 1,700,000 distinct CDR3 sequences, around 29% seen once. The sample taken for sequencing was cord blood. The receptors come from a newborn girl in good health.

This clonotype was detected once. The junction departs from the called germline gene at one end, perhaps through a read error. This sequence joins TRBV3-1 and TRBJ2-1; TRBD2 aligns across 10 bases. In germline, CDR1 is LGHDT, CDR2 YNNKEL (reference sequence). CDR3 length: 14 residues. The CDR3 nucleotides read TGTGCCGGCAGCCAAGCGGGGGGGGCCAATGAGCAGTTCTTC. Its protein product is CAGSQAGGANEQFF.

This clonotype was recorded a few times. The chain couples TRBV27 to TRBJ2-4; no reliable D call. V lost 3 bases and J lost 13, with 16 bases in between. The CDR3 extends over 13 amino acids. The V gene's germline CDR1 is MNHEY and CDR2 SMNVEV (reference sequence). CDR3 protein: CASSLQPVLEQYF. The CDR3 DNA reads TGTGCCAGCAGTTTGCAACCAGTATTGGAGCAGTACTTC.

This clonotype was counted many times. This chain links TRBV7-9 with TRBJ2-7, with 8 bases matching TRBD1. Germline assignment: CDR1 SEHNR and CDR2 FQNEAQ (reference sequence). The CDR3 runs 15 residues. The J segment lost 3 bases and the V segment lost 0 bases, leaving 4 bases of the junction unmatched. The CDR3: CASSLALDRVYEQYF. As DNA, the CDR3 is TGTGCCAGCAGCTTAGCGCTGGACAGGGTCTACGAGCAGTACTTC.

This clonotype has at least ten counts. The chain joins TRBV12-3 or TRBV12-4 to TRBJ2-1; D is perhaps TRBD2 (5 bases). The CDR3 loop spans 13 amino acids. V dropped 5 bases and J dropped 5 bases, with 10 bases sitting between them. The DNA for the CDR3 is TGTGCCAGCAGTCCCGGTAGCGACAATGAGCAGTTCTTC. Its protein is CASSPGSDNEQFF.

This clonotype was picked up a small number of times. The chain employs TRBV20-1 and TRBJ2-1, with 8 bases aligning to TRBD2. CDR1 and CDR2 (germline): DFQATT, SNEGSKA (reference sequence). The CDR3 runs to 16 residues. V dropped 2 bases and J dropped 0; count of bases not matched to a gene: 6. CDR3 nucleotide sequence: TGCAGTGCTAGAACCCTAGCGGGTCCCTCCTACAATGAGCAGTTCTTC. It codes for CSARTLAGPSYNEQFF.